Sequencing of this T cell receptor beta chain was carried out in a study of blood T cell repertoires in COVID-19. On the study more broadly: Specimens from acute and convalescent COVID-19 originated in the United States, Italy and Spain. PBMCs, B-cell-depleted T cells, or T cells provided the cDNA or gDNA that made up the material.

Original methodology: For nucleated cells, counts were estimated from reference gene primer amplification. Using immunoSEQ multiplex PCR, the repertoire was profiled, and TCRdb retains in-frame clones only, with some absent. D and trimming were read from the DNA, whereas the V and J calls and clone size are those reported in that table. Of about 80,000 clones listed, approximately 82% were seen once; the top ten hold 30% to 40%. The sequence came from a woman aged 70-85 years with acute or convalescent COVID-19. The source material was peripheral blood.

Here the CDR3 reads CASSELLSSYNSPLHF. As DNA, the CDR3 is TGTGCCAGCAGTGAGCTCCTTAGCTCCTATAATTCACCCCTCCACTTT. This rearrangement joins TRBV6-1 to TRBJ1-6, with D hard to call. The CDR3 sequence is 16 residues long. Germline CDR1 reads MNHNS; CDR2 reads SASEGT. Trimming stripped 3 bases from V and 0 bases from J, with 9 bases between.